The source of this T cell receptor (beta chain) is a study of prognosis after radiotherapy for stage I lung cancer. Study in general: The tumor diagnosis was squamous cell carcinoma for seven or eight patients and adenocarcinoma for roughly 11. Study-wide findings and caveats: Shannon entropy (measured after stereotactic body radiation therapy) was lower in patients who went on to develop distant metastases. A difference in TRBV and TRBJ gene usage was reportedly seen between patients with and without metastases.

This CDR3 region has 14 residues. Trimming took 3 bases from V and 1 from J; bases not matched to a gene: 0. Per germline, CDR1 MGHDK and CDR2 SYGVNS. This clonotype was detected ten times or more. Its antigen remains unidentified. Using two-round multiplex PCR, the authors amplified TCR beta CDR3 from genomic DNA. Primers (each specific to one TRBV or TRBJ gene) were used in first-round PCR. MiXCR was run by TCRdb on the multiplex PCR reads, yielding one entry per CDR3 protein. The sample records roughly 14,000 distinct CDR3 sequences, around 30% being singletons. Peripheral blood, six milliliters per draw, was collected at each of two time points.

This clonotype was obtained from a donor aged 50 or older with non-small cell lung cancer. The chain combines TRBV25-1 with TRBJ1-1, with 9 bases aligning to TRBD1. The sequenced sample was PBMCs, obtained before or after stereotactic body radiation therapy (not recorded which). CDR3 coding DNA: TGTGCCAGCAGTGAGACAGGGGGGAACACTGAAGCTTTCTTT. Amino acids: CASSETGGNTEAFF.